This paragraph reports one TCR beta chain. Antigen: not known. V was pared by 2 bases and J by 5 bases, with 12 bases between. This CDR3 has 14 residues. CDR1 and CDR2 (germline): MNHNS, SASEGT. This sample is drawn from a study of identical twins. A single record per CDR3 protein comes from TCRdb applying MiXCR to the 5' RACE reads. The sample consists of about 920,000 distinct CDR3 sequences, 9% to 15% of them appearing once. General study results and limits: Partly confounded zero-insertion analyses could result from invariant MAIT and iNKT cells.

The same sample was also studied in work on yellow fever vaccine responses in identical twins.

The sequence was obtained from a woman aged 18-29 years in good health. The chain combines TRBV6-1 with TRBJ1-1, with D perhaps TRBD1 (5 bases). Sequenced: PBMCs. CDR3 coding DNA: TGTGCCAGCAGTGAAATTGGGGGAAGTACTGAAGCTTTCTTT. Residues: CASSEIGGSTEAFF.